This T cell receptor (beta chain) was retrieved from a study of blood T cells in healthy people across ages. Every participating donor contributed roughly 11 milliliters of peripheral blood through a draw. This clonotype has a handful of counts. Next came a second PCR, run for about 6 to 12 cycles, which used a sample-barcoded 5' primer along with a J-beta primer mix. TCRdb re-derived calls from the 5' RACE reads in MiXCR, one entry per CDR3 protein. The sample gives hundreds of thousands of distinct CDR3 sequences, around 25% of which show up once; 9.4% is in the top ten. Trimming took 2 bases from V and 12 from J; bases not matched to a gene: 12. This CDR3 has 14 residues. Germline CDR1 MDHEN, CDR2 SYDVKM. In addition, the sample was reused for a study of T cells of mothers and their children. That paper adds: Material was donated by three healthy Caucasian mothers and their six children. Input to cDNA synthesis comprised all extracted RNA, at a ratio of around 1.4 ug per 15 ul.

The rearrangement uses TRBV28 and TRBJ2-7; 8 positions agree with TRBD1. The clonotype originates from a boy aged 5-17 years in good health. The sample consisted of blood. CDR3 nucleotide sequence: TGTGCCAGCAGTTTAGTGGACAGGGAACCAGCTCCGTACTTC. Encoded protein: CASSLVDREPAPYF. Full variable domain (outside the CDR3, taken from reference TRBV28 and TRBJ2-7): DVKVTQSSRYLVKRTGEKVFLECVQDMDHENMFWYRQDPGLGLRLIYFSYDVKMKEKGDIPEGYSVSREKKERFSLILESASTNQTSMYLCASSLVDREPAPYFGPGTRLTVT.